The clone carrying this T cell receptor (beta chain) appeared once. Its antigen is not identified. The sample originates from a study of cytomegalovirus exposure and HLA in healthy donors. Points from the study as a whole: The classifier reportedly diagnosed cytomegalovirus status with high specificity and sensitivity. Through in vitro validation, a few CMV-associated chains were shown to be specific for CMV antigens.

While the first cohort had fewer than 850 subjects, the donors belonged to the separate validation cohort of about 120 subjects. Method: immunoSEQ multiplex PCR; TCRdb's copy keeps in-frame clones and lacks some. The data contain about 58,000 clones, 90% of them singletons. This receptor was obtained from a man aged 18-30 years in good health and CMV-seronegative. Input material: PBMCs.

The CDR3 here is CASSQNPVRVGNEKLFF. CDR3 DNA: TGCGCCAGCAGCCAGAATCCTGTCAGGGTTGGTAATGAAAAACTGTTTTTT. The rearrangement uses TRBV4-1 and TRBJ1-4; weak D call: TRBD1 (5 bases). The CDR3 totals 17 residues. Trimming left V 3 bases short and J 4 bases short, with 18 bases between. The germline V gene has CDR1 MGHRA and CDR2 YSYEKL.